This T cell receptor (beta chain) was captured by sequencing in a study of T-cell memory formation after mild COVID-19. Whole-study context: TCR clusters were mostly confined to one donor each.

J gave up 3 bases and V 5 bases, and 6 bases lay outside the gene matches. The germline CDR1 and CDR2 sequences are SGHVS and FQNEAQ. This CDR3 spans 15 amino acids. One entry per CDR3 protein, called by TCRdb with MiXCR from the 5' RACE reads. The sample consists of about 430,000 distinct CDR3 sequences, less than 25% of them appearing once. This clonotype was picked up a small number of times. The sample consisted of PBMCs or a T cell subset sorted from them (not recorded which). The chain uses TRBV7-8 and TRBJ2-7; TRBD2 matches at 11 bases. The TCR comes from an adult woman who had mild COVID-19 (a few samples of this study predate the infection). Cell type and time point are not known. The CDR3 loop reads CASSQGTSGIYEQYF. CDR3 in DNA: TGTGCCAGCAGCCAGGGGACTAGCGGAATCTACGAGCAGTACTTC.